Listed below are T cell receptor beta chains from one sample, sequenced in a study of cytomegalovirus exposure and HLA in healthy donors. Assay: immunoSEQ multiplex PCR; the TCRdb copy retains only in-frame clones and omits some. In the table there are under 200,000 clones, about three quarters of which are singletons. Sequenced sample: PBMCs. These receptors were obtained from a woman between 45 and 65 years old in good health and CMV-seropositive. The CDR3 runs from the conserved cysteine through the conserved F or W. The order of the fields is V gene, J gene, D gene, clone size, CDR3 protein, CDR3 DNA. A D gene is named only where the DNA matches it firmly. Clone size appears in some rows only: once, few, many, or a class for an expanded clone.

V gene: TRBV9
J gene: TRBJ1-2
D gene: .
clone size: .
CDR3 protein: CASSVSGLRYGYTF
CDR3 DNA: TGTGCCAGCAGCGTCTCCGGACTGAGATATGGCTACACCTTC

V gene: TRBV10-3
J gene: TRBJ1-1
D gene: .
clone size: .
CDR3 protein: CAISGLQGRTEAFF
CDR3 DNA: TGTGCCATCAGTGGACTACAGGGACGGACTGAAGCTTTCTTT

V gene: TRBV7-8
J gene: TRBJ1-2
D gene: .
clone size: .
CDR3 protein: CASNLDPTGTEYTF
CDR3 DNA: TGTGCCAGCAACCTAGACCCCACAGGGACCGAGTACACCTTC

V gene: TRBV2
J gene: TRBJ2-4
D gene: .
clone size: .
CDR3 protein: CASNYGLAKNIQYF
CDR3 DNA: TGTGCCAGCAACTATGGGTTGGCCAAAAACATTCAGTACTTC

V gene: TRBV11-2
J gene: TRBJ1-1
D gene: .
clone size: .
CDR3 protein: CASSSLTQTEAFF
CDR3 DNA: TGTGCCAGCAGCTCCCTGACACAGACGGAAGCTTTCTTT

V gene: TRBV4-3
J gene: TRBJ2-3
D gene: TRBD2
clone size: .
CDR3 protein: CASSRSTSVKGDTQYF
CDR3 DNA: TGCGCCAGCAGCCGGTCGACTAGCGTCAAGGGAGATACGCAGTATTTT

V gene: TRBV5-6
J gene: TRBJ2-6
D gene: TRBD1
clone size: .
CDR3 protein: CASSLYRGSSGANGLTF
CDR3 DNA: TGTGCCAGCAGCTTGTACAGGGGGTCCTCTGGGGCCAACGGCCTGACTTTC

V gene: TRBV30
J gene: TRBJ2-1
D gene: TRBD2
clone size: .
CDR3 protein: CAGGTSGSYNEQFF
CDR3 DNA: TGTGCCGGCGGGACTAGCGGTTCCTACAATGAGCAGTTCTTC

V gene: TRBV16
J gene: TRBJ1-2
D gene: TRBD1
clone size: .
CDR3 protein: CASSPKEKGAYGYTF
CDR3 DNA: TGTGCCAGCAGCCCCAAGGAAAAGGGGGCCTATGGCTACACCTTC

V gene: TRBV27
J gene: TRBJ1-1
D gene: TRBD1
clone size: .
CDR3 protein: CASNRIGGMNTEAFF
CDR3 DNA: TGTGCCAGCAATAGGATAGGGGGCATGAACACTGAAGCTTTCTTT

V gene: TRBV19
J gene: TRBJ2-2
D gene: .
clone size: .
CDR3 protein: CASSQGGNTGELFF
CDR3 DNA: TGTGCCAGTAGTCAGGGGGGAAACACCGGGGAGCTGTTTTTT

V gene: TRBV2
J gene: TRBJ1-2
D gene: TRBD1
clone size: .
CDR3 protein: CASGQGGYGYTF
CDR3 DNA: TGTGCCAGTGGACAGGGAGGCTATGGCTACACCTTC

V gene: TRBV7-2
J gene: TRBJ1-5
D gene: .
clone size: .
CDR3 protein: CASSPGTGGNQPQHF
CDR3 DNA: TGTGCCAGCAGCCCAGGGACTGGCGGCAATCAGCCCCAGCATTTT

V gene: TRBV2
J gene: TRBJ1-1
D gene: .
clone size: .
CDR3 protein: CASSERNREAFF
CDR3 DNA: TGTGCCAGCAGTGAACGGAACAGGGAAGCTTTCTTT

V gene: TRBV4-2
J gene: TRBJ2-7
D gene: TRBD2
clone size: .
CDR3 protein: CASSQTGLAGEQYF
CDR3 DNA: TGTGCCAGCAGCCAAACAGGACTAGCGGGCGAGCAGTACTTC

V gene: TRBV18
J gene: TRBJ1-2
D gene: .
clone size: .
CDR3 protein: CASSLDSLYGYTF
CDR3 DNA: TGTGCCAGCTCACTGGACAGCCTCTATGGCTACACCTTC

V gene: TRBV9
J gene: TRBJ2-1
D gene: TRBD2
clone size: .
CDR3 protein: CASSVGGLAGRAEQFF
CDR3 DNA: TGTGCCAGCAGCGTAGGCGGGCTAGCGGGGAGAGCTGAGCAGTTCTTC

V gene: TRBV28
J gene: TRBJ1-3
D gene: TRBD1
clone size: .
CDR3 protein: CASSTRGQGGNTIYF
CDR3 DNA: TGTGCCAGCAGCACCAGGGGGCAGGGAGGAAACACCATATATTTT

V gene: TRBV6-5
J gene: TRBJ2-2
D gene: .
clone size: .
CDR3 protein: CASSYMNRDPPGELFF
CDR3 DNA: TGTGCCAGCAGTTACATGAACAGGGACCCCCCCGGGGAGCTGTTTTTT

V gene: TRBV5-1
J gene: TRBJ2-2
D gene: .
clone size: .
CDR3 protein: CASKMLQGWGTGELFF
CDR3 DNA: TGCGCCAGCAAGATGCTCCAGGGATGGGGCACCGGGGAGCTGTTTTTT

V gene: TRBV6-6
J gene: TRBJ2-5
D gene: TRBD2
clone size: .
CDR3 protein: CACGSFQETQYF
CDR3 DNA: TGTGCTTGCGGGAGTTTCCAAGAGACCCAGTACTTC

V gene: TRBV2
J gene: TRBJ2-1
D gene: TRBD2
clone size: .
CDR3 protein: CSGKRDNEQFF
CDR3 DNA: TGTAGCGGGAAGCGGGACAATGAGCAGTTCTTC

V gene: TRBV19
J gene: TRBJ2-3
D gene: TRBD1
clone size: .
CDR3 protein: CASSGTGTDTQYF
CDR3 DNA: TGTGCCAGTAGTGGGACAGGCACCGATACGCAGTATTTT

V gene: TRBV19
J gene: TRBJ2-1
D gene: TRBD1
clone size: .
CDR3 protein: CASSPGDRGWNEQFF
CDR3 DNA: TGTGCCAGTAGTCCGGGGGACAGGGGCTGGAATGAGCAGTTCTTC

V gene: TRBV10-3
J gene: TRBJ1-1
D gene: .
clone size: .
CDR3 protein: CAISEPGTRTEAFF
CDR3 DNA: TGTGCCATCAGTGAGCCTGGGACAAGGACTGAAGCTTTCTTT

V gene: TRBV7-2
J gene: TRBJ2-5
D gene: TRBD1
clone size: .
CDR3 protein: CASSLIGQGQETQYF
CDR3 DNA: TGTGCCAGCAGCCTCATAGGACAGGGGCAAGAGACCCAGTACTTC

V gene: TRBV29-1
J gene: TRBJ2-7
D gene: TRBD1
clone size: .
CDR3 protein: CSVGTGSLSDEQYF
CDR3 DNA: TGCAGCGTCGGGACAGGGTCCTTAAGCGACGAGCAGTACTTC

V gene: TRBV7-2
J gene: TRBJ2-5
D gene: .
clone size: .
CDR3 protein: CASSSVQETQYF
CDR3 DNA: TGTGCCAGCAGCTCAGTCCAAGAGACCCAGTACTTC

V gene: TRBV9
J gene: TRBJ1-1
D gene: TRBD1
clone size: .
CDR3 protein: CARGGQGGWSTEAFF
CDR3 DNA: TGTGCCAGGGGGGGACAGGGAGGGTGGAGCACTGAAGCTTTCTTT

V gene: TRBV25-1
J gene: TRBJ1-1
D gene: .
clone size: .
CDR3 protein: CASSEYFDSEAFF
CDR3 DNA: TGTGCCAGCAGTGAATATTTTGACAGTGAAGCTTTCTTT

V gene: TRBV5-4
J gene: TRBJ2-5
D gene: TRBD2
clone size: .
CDR3 protein: CASSLTSEETQYF
CDR3 DNA: TGTGCCAGCAGCTTGACTAGCGAGGAGACCCAGTACTTC

V gene: TRBV7-8
J gene: TRBJ2-1
D gene: .
clone size: .
CDR3 protein: CASSLEVGGWNEQFF
CDR3 DNA: TGTGCCAGCAGCTTAGAGGTAGGGGGTTGGAATGAGCAGTTCTTC

V gene: TRBV4-2
J gene: TRBJ1-5
D gene: TRBD1
clone size: .
CDR3 protein: CASSQVAGQGEFYSNQPQHF
CDR3 DNA: TGTGCCAGCAGCCAAGTTGCCGGCCAGGGGGAATTTTATAGCAATCAGCCCCAGCATTTT

V gene: TRBV11-3
J gene: TRBJ2-1
D gene: .
clone size: .
CDR3 protein: CASSLGVGLRPGSTEQFF
CDR3 DNA: TGTGCCAGCAGCCTCGGAGTAGGCCTTCGCCCGGGGTCAACTGAGCAGTTCTTC

V gene: TRBV11-2
J gene: TRBJ2-1
D gene: TRBD1
clone size: .
CDR3 protein: CASSLAGTGYNEQFF
CDR3 DNA: TGTGCCAGCAGCTTGGCCGGGACAGGGTACAATGAGCAGTTCTTC

V gene: TRBV28
J gene: TRBJ2-2
D gene: TRBD1
clone size: .
CDR3 protein: CASRRQGAGTGELFF
CDR3 DNA: TGTGCCAGCAGGAGACAGGGGGCGGGCACCGGGGAGCTGTTTTTT

V gene: TRBV7-2
J gene: TRBJ2-1
D gene: .
clone size: .
CDR3 protein: CASSWGRGGGAPRPEQFF
CDR3 DNA: TGTGCCAGCAGCTGGGGGAGAGGGGGGGGAGCTCCTCGGCCAGAGCAGTTCTTC

V gene: TRBV7-2
J gene: TRBJ1-1
D gene: .
clone size: .
CDR3 protein: CASSLEGGTEAFF
CDR3 DNA: TGTGCCAGCAGCTTAGAGGGAGGCACTGAAGCTTTCTTT

V gene: TRBV10-1
J gene: TRBJ1-2
D gene: .
clone size: .
CDR3 protein: CASRLNEDTFNYGYTF
CDR3 DNA: TGCGCCAGCAGACTTAACGAGGACACCTTTAACTATGGCTACACCTTC

V gene: TRBV19
J gene: TRBJ2-3
D gene: TRBD2
clone size: .
CDR3 protein: CASRSPGLATDTQYF
CDR3 DNA: TGTGCCAGTAGGAGTCCGGGACTAGCCACAGATACGCAGTATTTT

V gene: TRBV4-3
J gene: TRBJ2-3
D gene: .
clone size: few
CDR3 protein: CASRGQSTDTQYF
CDR3 DNA: TGCGCCAGCAGAGGACAGAGCACAGATACGCAGTATTTT

V gene: TRBV5-8
J gene: TRBJ2-7
D gene: .
clone size: .
CDR3 protein: CASSLRGLYEQYF
CDR3 DNA: TGTGCCAGCAGCCTCCGGGGACTCTACGAGCAGTACTTC

V gene: TRBV7-9
J gene: TRBJ2-5
D gene: .
clone size: once
CDR3 protein: CASSFAAQETQYF
CDR3 DNA: TGTGCCAGCAGCTTTGCGGCACAAGAGACCCAGTACTTC

V gene: TRBV29-1
J gene: TRBJ1-1
D gene: .
clone size: .
CDR3 protein: CSVEENTSTEAFF
CDR3 DNA: TGCAGCGTTGAAGAAAATACAAGCACTGAAGCTTTCTTT

V gene: TRBV9
J gene: TRBJ2-7
D gene: TRBD1
clone size: .
CDR3 protein: CASSVGRDRAYFYEQYF
CDR3 DNA: TGTGCCAGCAGCGTAGGACGGGACAGGGCTTATTTCTACGAGCAGTACTTC

V gene: TRBV15
J gene: TRBJ2-7
D gene: TRBD2
clone size: .
CDR3 protein: CATSRSRGGSYEQYF
CDR3 DNA: TGTGCCACCAGCAGGTCACGGGGGGGCTCCTACGAGCAGTACTTC

V gene: TRBV7-2
J gene: TRBJ2-4
D gene: TRBD2
clone size: few
CDR3 protein: CASSLVYRAGGPIQYF
CDR3 DNA: TGTGCCAGCAGCTTAGTGTATAGAGCGGGAGGGCCCATTCAGTACTTC

V gene: TRBV25-1
J gene: TRBJ2-5
D gene: .
clone size: .
CDR3 protein: CASSRGQETQYF
CDR3 DNA: TGTGCCAGCAGTCGGGGACAAGAGACCCAGTACTTC

V gene: TRBV7-9
J gene: TRBJ2-1
D gene: TRBD1
clone size: .
CDR3 protein: CASSARQGAALNEQFF
CDR3 DNA: TGTGCCAGCAGCGCCAGACAGGGGGCGGCCCTCAATGAGCAGTTCTTC

V gene: TRBV7-8
J gene: TRBJ1-4
D gene: .
clone size: .
CDR3 protein: CAIADWEWKLFF
CDR3 DNA: TGTGCCATCGCGGATTGGGAGTGGAAACTGTTTTTT

V gene: TRBV6-4
J gene: TRBJ1-5
D gene: .
clone size: .
CDR3 protein: CASAREVNQPQHF
CDR3 DNA: TGTGCCAGCGCCCGGGAGGTTAATCAGCCCCAGCATTTT

V gene: TRBV7-9
J gene: TRBJ2-7
D gene: .
clone size: .
CDR3 protein: CSSSSAYEQYF
CDR3 DNA: TGTTCCAGCAGCTCAGCCTACGAGCAGTACTTC

V gene: TRBV6-5
J gene: TRBJ2-2
D gene: TRBD2
clone size: .
CDR3 protein: CASSYPSGGNTGELFF
CDR3 DNA: TGTGCCAGCAGTTACCCTAGCGGGGGAAACACCGGGGAGCTGTTTTTT

V gene: TRBV30
J gene: TRBJ1-5
D gene: .
clone size: .
CDR3 protein: CAWSRGGLNQPQHF
CDR3 DNA: TGTGCCTGGAGCCGTGGCGGCCTCAATCAGCCCCAGCATTTT

V gene: TRBV7-9
J gene: TRBJ2-3
D gene: TRBD2
clone size: few
CDR3 protein: CASSRSGRALDTQYF
CDR3 DNA: TGTGCCAGCAGCCGCAGCGGGAGGGCCCTAGATACGCAGTATTTT

V gene: TRBV6-5
J gene: TRBJ2-3
D gene: .
clone size: .
CDR3 protein: CASSYHGADTQYF
CDR3 DNA: TGTGCCAGCAGTTACCACGGGGCAGATACGCAGTATTTT

V gene: TRBV7-2
J gene: TRBJ2-3
D gene: .
clone size: few
CDR3 protein: CASSPPSTYTQYF
CDR3 DNA: TGTGCCAGCAGCCCGCCTAGCACATATACGCAGTATTTT

V gene: TRBV18
J gene: TRBJ1-5
D gene: .
clone size: few
CDR3 protein: CASSPGGHVDQPQHF
CDR3 DNA: TGTGCCAGCTCACCTGGGGGACACGTCGATCAGCCCCAGCATTTT

V gene: TRBV28
J gene: TRBJ2-7
D gene: .
clone size: once
CDR3 protein: CASSLDLGEQYF
CDR3 DNA: TGTGCCAGCAGTTTAGATCTAGGCGAGCAGTACTTC